The clone carrying this TCR beta chain was detected many times. Its cognate antigen is unknown. These data originate in a study of T cells in Graves' hyperthyroidism and ophthalmopathy. Diagnoses rested on clinical symptoms, serum thyroxine and TRAb, thyroid ultrasound and orbital computed tomography. 10 ml fresh peripheral blood yielded the PBMCs. Whole-study findings and limits: A model of 13 V-J pairs discriminated ophthalmopathy from stable hyperthyroidism. Ophthalmopathy, as predicted by the model, came a median approximately 5.9 months after the prediction.

The CDR3 sequence is 15 residues long. Germline V gives CDR1 DFQATT, CDR2 SNEGSKA (reference sequence). V was clipped by 3 bases and J by 4 bases, with 16 bases between them. The source material, RNA transcripts, was used to amplify TCR beta CDR3 regions. Researchers ran a first-round RT-PCR on the TCR CDR3 using the HTBI primer set. Via MiXCR, TCRdb re-called the multiplex PCR reads, giving one row per CDR3 protein. This sample has around 600,000 distinct CDR3 sequences, with roughly 14% found just once. Sequences were obtained from blood. The clonotype originates from a woman under 40 with Graves' hyperthyroidism. The chain employs TRBV20-1 and TRBJ2-1; a possible D gene is TRBD1 (6 bases). The chain's CDR3 is CSARSSLRGYNEQFF. In nucleotides, the CDR3 is TGCAGTGCTAGGTCCTCGTTGAGGGGGTACAATGAGCAGTTCTTC.